The TCR beta chain under discussion was sequenced for a study of control samples from healthy donors and cancer patients. Trimming at V came to 6 bases and at J to 4 bases, leaving 8 bases not matched to a gene. The CDR3 has 14 amino acids. The germline gives CDR1 MNHEY, CDR2 SMNVEV (reference sequence). Data came from immunoSEQ multiplex PCR; TCRdb stores just in-frame clones and leaves some out. The table lists 100,000 or so clones, roughly three quarters of them singletons. The chain joins TRBV27 to TRBJ1-1; 7 positions match TRBD1. Sequences were obtained from blood. The receptor was isolated from a woman in her twenties or thirties in good health. The CDR3: CASSQGTALTEAFF. Here the CDR3 DNA reads TGTGCCAGCAGCCAAGGGACAGCACTCACTGAAGCTTTCTTT.